This T cell receptor beta chain appears in the sequencing data of a study of shared clonotypes between healthy human individuals. The germline V gene has CDR1 SGHRS and CDR2 YFSETQ. The CDR3 consists of 15 residues. V lost 0 bases and J lost 0, with 8 bases in between. A word on this clone: This specimen includes other DNA sequences encoding the same CDR3.

Here immunoSEQ multiplex PCR was the method, and the copy in TCRdb shows in-frame clones only, minus some. The sample lists approximately 2.5 million clones; roughly nine tenths were seen once. Source material: naive CD4+ T cells sorted from blood. The subset was: CD45RA+ positively selected. The sequence derives from a man between 18 and 35 years old in good health. The chain uses TRBV5-1 and TRBJ2-3; D is ambiguous. CDR3 sequence: CASSLAGQSTDTQYF. CDR3 coding DNA: TGCGCCAGCAGCTTGGCAGGCCAAAGCACAGATACGCAGTATTTT. The full variable domain, rest sourced from reference TRBV5-1 and TRBJ2-3, is KAGVTQTPRYLIKTRGQQVTLSCSPISGHRSVSWYQQTPGQGLQFLFEYFSETQRNKGNFPGRFSGRQFSNSRSEMNVSTLELGDSALYLCASSLAGQSTDTQYFGPGTRLTVL.